This T cell receptor beta chain was identified in a study of T cells in Graves' hyperthyroidism and ophthalmopathy. Study results and limitations: Blood held most thyroid clonotypes expanded above 0.001 frequency. Ophthalmopathy was told apart from stable hyperthyroidism by a 13 V-J model.

This clonotype was detected once. Its antigen is currently unknown. Authors of the study amplified TCR beta CDR3 regions from RNA transcripts. RT-PCR in the first round (using the HTBI primer set) targeted the TCR CDR3. TCRdb reprocessed the multiplex PCR reads with MiXCR, giving one entry per CDR3 protein. The sample holds hundreds of thousands of distinct CDR3 sequences, around 13% seen once. The TCR was taken from a woman aged 18-29 years with Graves' hyperthyroidism. The material sequenced was blood.

The CDR3 spells CASSLSVGYTF. CDR3 DNA: TGTGCCAGCAGCTTATCAGTTGGCTACACCTTC. This chain joins TRBV7-2 and TRBJ1-2; no reliable D call. Trimming took 2 bases from V and 7 from J, leaving 5 bases between them. This CDR3 comprises 11 residues. Germline V gene lookup returns CDR1 SGHTA and CDR2 FQGNSA.